The next 5 T cell receptor beta chains were all read from a single sample in a study of blood T cell repertoires in COVID-19. Here immunoSEQ multiplex PCR was the method, and the copy in TCRdb shows in-frame clones only, minus some. Of 150,000 or so clones listed, 80% to 90% are singletons. The sequencing input was peripheral blood. The receptor set was obtained from a woman aged 70-85 years with acute or convalescent COVID-19.

The chain has TRBV12-3 or TRBV12-4 and TRBJ1-2; 8 bases agree with TRBD1. This CDR3 region has 12 residues. V lost 6 bases to trimming and J lost 5 bases; unmatched junction nucleotides: 2. This CDR3 reads CASRDRAYGYTF. DNA of the CDR3: TGTGCCAGCAGGGACAGGGCATATGGCTACACCTTC.

This sequence joins TRBV19 and TRBJ2-7, with D unresolved. Germline assignment: CDR1 LNHDA and CDR2 SQIVND (reference sequence). Trimming left V 4 bases short and J 6 bases short, with 10 bases between. The CDR3 runs to 12 residues. DNA for the CDR3: TGTGCCAGTAGTAACCGGGTCGGCGAGCAGTACTTC. It encodes CASSNRVGEQYF.

This clone was observed a handful of times. This chain joins TRBV6-2 or TRBV6-3 and TRBJ1-1; perhaps TRBD1 as D (6 bases). Germline CDR1 is MNHEY and CDR2 is SVGEGT. This CDR3 is 14 amino acids long. V lost 6 bases and J lost 2, with 13 bases in between. This CDR3 is CASSRQDLNTEAFF. The CDR3 bases are TGTGCCAGCAGCCGACAGGACTTAAACACTGAAGCTTTCTTT.

CDR3 residues: CASSQVGGVGYSGANVLTF. CDR3 DNA: TGCGCCAGCAGCCAAGTAGGGGGCGTAGGGTACTCTGGGGCCAACGTCCTGACTTTC. This chain links TRBV4-3 with TRBJ2-6, with 7 bases aligning to TRBD1. Trimming removed 1 base from V and 0 bases from J; junction bases left unmatched: 9. Germline loops: CDR1 LGHNA, CDR2 YSLEER. The CDR3 spans 19 residues.

The chain recombines TRBV7-6 with TRBJ2-5; 11 bases are shared with TRBD2. The V gene's germline CDR1 is SGHVS and CDR2 FNYEAQ. Unmatched junction bases numbered 17, after V lost 5 bases and J lost 3 bases. The length of the CDR3 is 19 residues. The DNA for the CDR3 is TGTGCCAGCAGCCCCTGGGGGGTTGATGGTAGCGGGAGGGAAGAGACCCAGTACTTC. It specifies CASSPWGVDGSGREETQYF.